This T cell receptor (beta chain) was observed in a study of blood T cell repertoires in COVID-19. Profiling relied on immunoSEQ multiplex PCR, and the TCRdb table lists in-frame clones only, not all of them. The data contain a few hundred thousand clones, 80% to 95% of them singletons. J lost 5 bases, V lost 5 bases, and 8 bases had no gene match. Germline-derived CDR1 and CDR2 are SGHNT and YENEEA. CDR3 length equals 14 residues. The chain joins TRBV11-3 to TRBJ1-2; 7 bases are shared with TRBD1. The sequence was collected from a woman between 40 and 50 years old who had been exposed to COVID-19. The sequenced material came from PBMCs or T cells enriched from blood (not recorded which). The CDR3 here is CASSRQGLVYGYTF. Written as DNA, the CDR3 is TGTGCCAGCAGCCGACAGGGCTTAGTGTATGGCTACACCTTC.